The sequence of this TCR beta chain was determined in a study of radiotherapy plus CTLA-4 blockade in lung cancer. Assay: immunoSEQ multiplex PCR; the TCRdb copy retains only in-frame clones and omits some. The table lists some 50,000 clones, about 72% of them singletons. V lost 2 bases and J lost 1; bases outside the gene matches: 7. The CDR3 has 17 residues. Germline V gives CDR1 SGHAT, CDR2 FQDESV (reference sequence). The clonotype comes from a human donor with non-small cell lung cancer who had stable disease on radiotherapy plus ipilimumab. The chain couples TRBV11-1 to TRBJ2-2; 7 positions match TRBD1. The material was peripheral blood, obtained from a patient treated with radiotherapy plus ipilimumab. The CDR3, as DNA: TGTGCCAGCAGCTTACAGGGGGTAGGGGTGAACACCGGGGAGCTGTTTTTT. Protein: CASSLQGVGVNTGELFF.